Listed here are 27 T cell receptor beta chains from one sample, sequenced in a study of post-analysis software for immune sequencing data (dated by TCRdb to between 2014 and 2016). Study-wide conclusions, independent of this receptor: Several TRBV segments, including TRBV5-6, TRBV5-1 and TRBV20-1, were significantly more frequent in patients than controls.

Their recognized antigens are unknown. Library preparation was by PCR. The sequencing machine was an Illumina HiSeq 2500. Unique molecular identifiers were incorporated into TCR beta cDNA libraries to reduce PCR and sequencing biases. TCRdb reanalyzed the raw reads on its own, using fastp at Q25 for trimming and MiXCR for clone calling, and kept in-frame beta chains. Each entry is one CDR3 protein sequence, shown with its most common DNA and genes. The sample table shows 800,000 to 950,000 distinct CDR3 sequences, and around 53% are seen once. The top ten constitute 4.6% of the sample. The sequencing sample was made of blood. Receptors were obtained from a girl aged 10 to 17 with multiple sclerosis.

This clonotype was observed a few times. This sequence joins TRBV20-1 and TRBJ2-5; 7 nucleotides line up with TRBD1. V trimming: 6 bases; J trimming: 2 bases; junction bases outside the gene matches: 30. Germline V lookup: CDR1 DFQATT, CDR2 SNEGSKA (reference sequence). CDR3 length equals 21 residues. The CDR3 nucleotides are TGCAGTGCCAAAAATCTTCCTGTGGTGACAGGGTCCCCGAGGCAGCAAGAGACCCAGTACTTC. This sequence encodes CSAKNLPVVTGSPRQQETQYF.

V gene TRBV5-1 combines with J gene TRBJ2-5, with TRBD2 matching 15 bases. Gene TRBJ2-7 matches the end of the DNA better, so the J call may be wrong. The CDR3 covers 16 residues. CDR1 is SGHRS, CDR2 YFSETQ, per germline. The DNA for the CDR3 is TGCGCCAGCAGCCCGTGGACTAGCGGGGGGGACTACGAGCAGTACTTC. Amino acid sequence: CASSPWTSGGDYEQYF.

As DNA, the CDR3 is TGCAGCGTCCGGGAGGGCTATGGCTACACCTTC. Translation: CSVREGYGYTF. The J gene is TRBJ1-2, the V gene TRBV29-1; no reliable D call. The CDR3 is 11 amino acids. The germline V gene encodes CDR1 SQVTM and CDR2 ANQGSEA. Trimming removed 6 bases from V and 4 bases from J, with 9 bases in between.

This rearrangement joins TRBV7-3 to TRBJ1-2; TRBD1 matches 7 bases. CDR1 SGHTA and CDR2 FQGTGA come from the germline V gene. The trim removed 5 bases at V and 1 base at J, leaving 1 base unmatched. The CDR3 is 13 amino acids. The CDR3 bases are TGTGCCAGCAGCGGGACAGATAACTATGGCTACACCTTC. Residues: CASSGTDNYGYTF.

The CDR3, as DNA: TGTGCCAGCAGCGCAGGGTCCGGACTAGCGGGGTCCAGGGAGACCCAGTACTTC. It is translated as CASSAGSGLAGSRETQYF. This chain connects TRBV9 to TRBJ2-7; 12 positions agree with TRBD2. The J call could be wrong; TRBJ2-5 is a better fit for the DNA end. In germline, CDR1 is SGDLS, CDR2 YYNGEE. The length of the CDR3 is 18 residues.

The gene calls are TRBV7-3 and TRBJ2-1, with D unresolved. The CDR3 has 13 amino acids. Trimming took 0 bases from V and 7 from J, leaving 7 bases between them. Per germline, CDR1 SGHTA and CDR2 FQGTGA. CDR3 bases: TGTGCCAGCAGCTTAACGGATTGGAATGAGCAGTTCTTC. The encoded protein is CASSLTDWNEQFF.

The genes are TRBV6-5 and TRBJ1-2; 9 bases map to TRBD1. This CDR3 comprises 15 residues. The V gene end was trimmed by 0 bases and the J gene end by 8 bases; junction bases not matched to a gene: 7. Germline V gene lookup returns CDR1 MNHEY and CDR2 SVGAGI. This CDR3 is CASSYSWTGAWGYTF. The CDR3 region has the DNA TGTGCCAGCAGTTACTCATGGACAGGGGCCTGGGGCTACACCTTC.

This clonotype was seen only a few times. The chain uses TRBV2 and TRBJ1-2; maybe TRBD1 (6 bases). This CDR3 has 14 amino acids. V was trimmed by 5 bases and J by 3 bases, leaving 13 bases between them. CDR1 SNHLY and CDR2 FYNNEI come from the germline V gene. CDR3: CASSIQGLDYGYTF. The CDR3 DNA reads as TGTGCCAGCAGTATCCAGGGGTTGGACTATGGCTACACCTTC.

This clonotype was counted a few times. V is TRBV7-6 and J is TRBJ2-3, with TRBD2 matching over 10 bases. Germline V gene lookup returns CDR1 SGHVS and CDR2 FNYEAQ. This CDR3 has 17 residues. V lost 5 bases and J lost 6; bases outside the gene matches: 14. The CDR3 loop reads CASSPVSGGTQLDTQYF. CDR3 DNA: TGTGCCAGCAGCCCGGTTAGCGGGGGGACTCAACTTGATACGCAGTATTTT.

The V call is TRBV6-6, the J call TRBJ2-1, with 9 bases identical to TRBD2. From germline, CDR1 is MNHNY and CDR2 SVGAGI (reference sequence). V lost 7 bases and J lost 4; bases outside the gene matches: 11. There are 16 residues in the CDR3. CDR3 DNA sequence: TGTGCCAGCACCATCAGGGCGGGAGGGCGTTACAATGAGCAGTTCTTC. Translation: CASTIRAGGRYNEQFF.

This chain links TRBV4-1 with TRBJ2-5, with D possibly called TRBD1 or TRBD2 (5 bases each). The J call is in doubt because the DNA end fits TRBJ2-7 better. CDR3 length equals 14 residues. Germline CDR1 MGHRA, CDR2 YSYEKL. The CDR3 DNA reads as TGCGCCAGCAGGGATCAGAGGGGATCGGCCGAGCAGTACTTC. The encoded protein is CASRDQRGSAEQYF.

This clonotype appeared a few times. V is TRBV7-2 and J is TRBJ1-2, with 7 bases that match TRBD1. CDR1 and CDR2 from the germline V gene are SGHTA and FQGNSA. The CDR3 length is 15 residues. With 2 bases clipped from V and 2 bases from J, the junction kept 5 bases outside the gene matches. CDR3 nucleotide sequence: TGTGCCAGCAGCTTACGGCGACAGGGCAACTATGGCTACACCTTC. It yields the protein CASSLRRQGNYGYTF. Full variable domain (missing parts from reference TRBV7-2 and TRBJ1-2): GAGVSQSPSNKVTEKGKDVELRCDPISGHTALYWYRQSLGQGLEFLIYFQGNSAPDKSGLPSDRFSAERTGGSVSTLTIQRTQQEDSAVYLCASSLRRQGNYGYTFGSGTRLTVV.

The DNA for the CDR3 is TGCAGTGCTAGTAGCAGCTATGGCTACACCTTC. Protein product: CSASSSYGYTF. The chain combines TRBV20-1 with TRBJ1-2, with D unresolved. The germline CDR1 and CDR2 sequences are DFQATT and SNEGSKA (reference sequence). Deletions cut 3 bases from V and 4 bases from J, with 6 bases between. The CDR3 is 11 amino acids.

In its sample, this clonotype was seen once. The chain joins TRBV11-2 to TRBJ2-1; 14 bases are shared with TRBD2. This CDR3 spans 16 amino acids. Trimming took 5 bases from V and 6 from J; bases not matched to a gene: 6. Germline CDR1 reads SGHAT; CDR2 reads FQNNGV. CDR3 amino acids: CASSNRGTSGGNEQFF. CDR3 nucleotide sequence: TGTGCCAGCAGCAACAGAGGGACTAGCGGGGGCAATGAGCAGTTCTTC. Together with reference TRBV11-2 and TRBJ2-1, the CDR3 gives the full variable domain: EAGVAQSPRYKIIEKRQSVAFWCNPISGHATLYWYQQILGQGPKLLIQFQNNGVVDDSQLPKDRFSAERLKGVDSTLKIQPAKLEDSAVYLCASSNRGTSGGNEQFFGPGTRLTVL.

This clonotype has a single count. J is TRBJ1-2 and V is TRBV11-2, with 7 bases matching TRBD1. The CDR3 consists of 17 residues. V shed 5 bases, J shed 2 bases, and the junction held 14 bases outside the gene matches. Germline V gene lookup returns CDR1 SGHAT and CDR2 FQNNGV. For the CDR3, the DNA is TGTGCCAGCAGCAGTTATAAAGGGACAGACTCCAACTATGGCTACACCTTC. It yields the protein CASSSYKGTDSNYGYTF.

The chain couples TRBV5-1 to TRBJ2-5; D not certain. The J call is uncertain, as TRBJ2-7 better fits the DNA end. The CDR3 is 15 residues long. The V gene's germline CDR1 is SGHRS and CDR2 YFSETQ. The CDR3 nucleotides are TGCGCCAGCAGCTTGGGTGGGCAGACGTCCTACGAGCAGTACTTC. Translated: CASSLGGQTSYEQYF.

The CDR3: CAISELLPGQGAAEAFF. The DNA of the CDR3 is TGTGCCATCAGTGAGCTTTTACCGGGACAGGGGGCAGCTGAAGCTTTCTTT. The J gene is TRBJ1-1, the V gene TRBV10-3, with 12 bases fitting TRBD1. Germline lookup yields CDR1 ENHRY and CDR2 SYGVKD. CDR3 length equals 17 residues. Losses at the gene ends were 2 bases for V and 6 bases for J; bases not matched to a gene: 10.

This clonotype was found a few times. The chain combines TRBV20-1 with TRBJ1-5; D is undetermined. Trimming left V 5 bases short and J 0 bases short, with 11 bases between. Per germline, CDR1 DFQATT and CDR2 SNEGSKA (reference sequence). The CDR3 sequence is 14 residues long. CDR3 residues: CSACRGDSNQPQHF. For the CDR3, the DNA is TGCAGTGCTTGTAGAGGTGATAGCAATCAGCCCCAGCATTTT.

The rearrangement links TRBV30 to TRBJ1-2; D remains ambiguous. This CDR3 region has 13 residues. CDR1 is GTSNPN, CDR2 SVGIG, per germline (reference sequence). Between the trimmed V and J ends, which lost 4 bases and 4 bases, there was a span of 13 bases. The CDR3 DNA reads TGTGCCTGGATAGGCAAGATGGGCTATGGCTACACCTTC. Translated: CAWIGKMGYGYTF.

The CDR3 sequence: CASSLSTSSYEQYF. The CDR3 DNA follows: TGCGCCAGCAGCTTGTCGACGAGCTCCTACGAGCAGTACTTC. This chain links TRBV5-1 with TRBJ2-7, with no clear D. The CDR3 is 14 amino acids. V lost 1 base, J lost 0 bases, and 8 bases lay in between. Germline V lookup: CDR1 SGHRS, CDR2 YFSETQ.

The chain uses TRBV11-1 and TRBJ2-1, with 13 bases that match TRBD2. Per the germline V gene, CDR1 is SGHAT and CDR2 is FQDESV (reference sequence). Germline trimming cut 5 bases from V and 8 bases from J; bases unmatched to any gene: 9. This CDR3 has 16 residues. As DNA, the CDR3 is TGTGCCAGCAGCACCCGCGGACTAGCGGGAGTAGATGAGCAGTTCTTC. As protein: CASSTRGLAGVDEQFF.

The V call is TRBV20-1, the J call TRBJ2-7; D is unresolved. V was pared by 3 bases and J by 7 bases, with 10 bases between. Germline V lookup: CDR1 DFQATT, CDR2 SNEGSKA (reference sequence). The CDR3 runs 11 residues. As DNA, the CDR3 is TGCAGTGCTAGGTCCCCAGGAGAGCAGTACTTC. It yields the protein CSARSPGEQYF.

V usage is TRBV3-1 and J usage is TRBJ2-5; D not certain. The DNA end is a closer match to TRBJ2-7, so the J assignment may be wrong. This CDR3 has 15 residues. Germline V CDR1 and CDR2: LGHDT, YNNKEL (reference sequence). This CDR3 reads CASSQVGLHAYEQYF. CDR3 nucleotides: TGTGCCAGCAGCCAAGTTGGGCTACATGCCTACGAGCAGTACTTC.

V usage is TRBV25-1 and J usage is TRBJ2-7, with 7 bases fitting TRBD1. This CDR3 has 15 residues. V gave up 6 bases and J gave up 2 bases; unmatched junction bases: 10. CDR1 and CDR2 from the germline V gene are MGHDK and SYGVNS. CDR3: CASSPAGDSTYEQYF. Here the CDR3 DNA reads TGTGCCAGCAGCCCGGCAGGGGACAGTACCTACGAGCAGTACTTC.

The CDR3 nucleotides read TGCAGTGCCGGGACTAGCGGGGGTACGGTCAATGAGCAGTTCTTC. Translating gives CSAGTSGGTVNEQFF. V is TRBV20-1 and J is TRBJ2-1; TRBD2 aligns across 14 bases. V was pared by 6 bases and J by 6 bases, with 7 bases of the junction left unmatched. The CDR3 runs 15 residues. The germline V gene has CDR1 DFQATT and CDR2 SNEGSKA (reference sequence).

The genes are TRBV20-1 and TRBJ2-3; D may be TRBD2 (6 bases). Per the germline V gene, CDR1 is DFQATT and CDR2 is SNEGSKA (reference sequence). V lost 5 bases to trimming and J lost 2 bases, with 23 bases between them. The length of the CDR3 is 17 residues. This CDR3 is CSAPRGFVGGTTDTQYF. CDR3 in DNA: TGCAGTGCTCCCCGGGGGTTTGTGGGGGGAACCACAGATACGCAGTATTTT.

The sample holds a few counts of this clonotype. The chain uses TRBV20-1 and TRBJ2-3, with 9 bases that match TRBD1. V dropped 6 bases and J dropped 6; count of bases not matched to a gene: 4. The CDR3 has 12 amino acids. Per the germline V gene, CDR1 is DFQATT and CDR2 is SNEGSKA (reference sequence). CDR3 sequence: CSARGQGDTQYF. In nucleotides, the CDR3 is TGCAGTGCCCGAGGACAGGGGGATACGCAGTATTTT.